This T cell receptor beta chain derives from a study of CD8 T cells in ankylosing spondylitis. Study-wide points: Blood of patients with ankylosing spondylitis appeared to be characterized by a TCR beta motif of seven or eight highly homologous variants.

TCRdb reanalysed the 5' RACE reads using MiXCR and keeps one entry per CDR3 protein. The data show approximately 440,000 distinct CDR3 sequences, under 20% seen once. This clonotype was seen a handful of times. Antigen: not known. Mismatch with germline at one junction end may stem from a read error. The CDR3 runs to 17 residues. This chain connects TRBV12-3 or TRBV12-4 to TRBJ2-3, with a tentative D call TRBD2 (6 bases). Material: blood, either unsorted or a sorted T cell fraction (not recorded which). The sequence derives from a male donor with ankylosing spondylitis. CDR3 residues: CASSLGDGGLVTDTQYF. In DNA form, the CDR3 reads TGTGCCAGCAGCTTAGGGGACGGGGGATTGGTTACAGATACGCAGTATTTT.